The next 9 T cell receptor beta chains were all read from a single sample in a study of metastatic and nonmetastatic thyroid tumors (TCRdb year 2020). No treatment had been received by any patient before thyroid surgery. Library creation used PCR. For sequencing, an Illumina HiSeq 4000 was employed. TCRdb's own reprocessing of the public reads used fastp at Q25 and MiXCR and kept productive beta chains. Recorded for this sample are about 59,000 clones; 15% to 20% of them occurred a single time. The ten largest account for over 9% of the sample. Sequencing input: blood. The source is a male donor with papillary thyroid cancer or a benign thyroid nodule (not recorded which). Some clones in this sample may be carry-over from other donors' samples.

Remarks on this clone: Given a much more abundant clone one base away, this may be a read error. This rearrangement joins TRBV20-1 to TRBJ2-1; 9 bases are a match to TRBD2. The CDR3 runs 14 residues. Germline CDR1 reads DFQATT; CDR2 reads SNEGSKA (reference sequence). V was clipped by 8 bases and J by 10 bases; unmatched bases: 15. As DNA, the CDR3 is TGCAGTTCTCCCCCAATAGCGGGAGTTTACGAGCAGTTCTTC. Protein sequence: CSSPPIAGVYEQFF.

This clone was counted ten times or more. The chain couples TRBV30 to TRBJ1-6; the match to TRBD1 covers 7 bases. The CDR3 has 15 amino acids. CDR1 and CDR2 (germline): GTSNPN, SVGIG (reference sequence). V trimming: 5 bases; J trimming: 12 bases; junction bases outside the gene matches: 16. The CDR3 coding sequence is TGTGCCTGGGCCCAGGACGACAGGGAATCTGGACCCCTCCACTTT. The encoded protein is CAWAQDDRESGPLHF.

This clone was recorded many times. This chain joins TRBV5-1 and TRBJ2-2, with TRBD1 as a possible D gene (5 bases). The CDR3 is 15 amino acids. Germline CDR1 reads SGHRS; CDR2 reads YFSETQ. Trimming took 0 bases from V and 7 from J, leaving 13 bases between them. The CDR3 region is CASSLEGRVVGELFF. The CDR3 region has the DNA TGCGCCAGCAGCTTGGAGGGCAGGGTTGTCGGGGAGCTGTTTTTT.

The CDR3 DNA is TGTGCCAGCAGTTACAGGGGTTTCGATGAGCAGTTCTTC. This sequence encodes CASSYRGFDEQFF. The chain couples TRBV6-5 to TRBJ2-1, with D maybe TRBD1 (5 bases). The germline V gene encodes CDR1 MNHEY and CDR2 SVGAGI. V lost 2 bases to trimming and J lost 8 bases, with 10 bases between them. The CDR3 contains 13 residues.

The chain combines TRBV6-2 or TRBV6-3 with TRBJ2-1; TRBD2 matches 11 bases. Germline assignment: CDR1 MNHEY and CDR2 SVGEGT. The CDR3 contains 14 residues. The CDR3 nucleotides are TGTGCAGACCGACTAGCGGGGATATACAATGAGCAGTTCTTC. Translation gives CADRLAGIYNEQFF.

With regard to this clone: This may arise from a read error, as a much more abundant clone is one base away. The chain has TRBV3-1 and TRBJ2-2; no reliable D call. V lost 4 bases to trimming and J lost 0 bases, with 12 bases between them. CDR1 and CDR2 from the germline V gene are LGHDT and YNNKEL (reference sequence). CDR3 size: 16 residues. The CDR3 sequence: CASSPHVVANTGELFF. DNA for the CDR3: TGTGCCAGCAGCCCACATGTTGTAGCGAACACCGGGGAGCTGTTTTTT.

This clone was observed many times. The rearrangement joins TRBV5-1 to TRBJ1-4; maybe TRBD1 (5 bases). V was pared by 0 bases and J by 8 bases, with 17 bases between. CDR1 is SGHRS and CDR2 is YFSETQ in the germline V gene. The CDR3 covers 16 residues. CDR3 bases: TGCGCCAGCAGCTTGGGACCGGGACCTCGGAGGGAAAAACTGTTTTTT. Amino acids: CASSLGPGPRREKLFF.

This clone is classed as medium-sized (0.01 to 0.1%). The same CDR3 can be traced to other DNA sequences in this sample. The chain couples TRBV2 to TRBJ1-5, with a possible D match to TRBD1 (5 bases). Trimming left V 1 base short and J 6 bases short, with 7 bases between. Germline values: CDR1 SNHLY, CDR2 FYNNEI. The CDR3 covers 13 residues. The CDR3, as DNA: TGTGCCAGCAGTGAAGAGGGGCGTCAGCCCCAGCATTTT. Translating gives CASSEEGRQPQHF.

This clone was recorded at least ten times. J is TRBJ2-3 and V is TRBV11-2, with D perhaps TRBD2 (5 bases). Germline V gene data show CDR1 as SGHAT and CDR2 as FQNNGV. V dropped 5 bases and J dropped 6 bases, with 15 bases sitting between them. This CDR3 is built from 14 residues. In nucleotides, the CDR3 is TGTGCCAGCAGCCGATCTAGCCCGGAGGATACGCAGTATTTT. This gives the protein CASSRSSPEDTQYF. The full variable domain, rest sourced from reference TRBV11-2 and TRBJ2-3, is EAGVAQSPRYKIIEKRQSVAFWCNPISGHATLYWYQQILGQGPKLLIQFQNNGVVDDSQLPKDRFSAERLKGVDSTLKIQPAKLEDSAVYLCASSRSSPEDTQYFGPGTRLTVL.